The 9 T cell receptor beta chains listed next were all sequenced from one sample in a study of cytomegalovirus exposure and HLA in healthy donors. PCR used 60 Vbeta primers and 13 Jbeta primers. Profiled with immunoSEQ multiplex PCR; TCRdb holds only in-frame clones, not every one. The repertoire consists of fewer than 200,000 clones, with 68% occurring once and the leading ten covering approximately 1.3%. Sample: PBMCs. The receptors were sampled from a man aged 50 or older in good health and CMV-seronegative.

V and J are TRBV2 and TRBJ2-2; D is unresolved. The CDR3 spans 14 residues. V lost 7 bases and J 6 bases, leaving 15 bases between the germline ends. Per the germline V gene, CDR1 is SNHLY and CDR2 is FYNNEI. The CDR3 reads CASKQIPIAGELFF. DNA of the CDR3: TGTGCCAGCAAGCAAATCCCGATAGCCGGGGAGCTGTTTTTT.

This sequence joins TRBV7-2 and TRBJ2-5; 10 bases map to TRBD1. Germline V gives CDR1 SGHTA, CDR2 FQGNSA. J gave up 1 base and V 5 bases, and 7 bases lay outside the gene matches. The CDR3 totals 16 residues. The CDR3 nucleotides read TGTGCCAGCAGCCTGTGGGACAGGGGTTCCCAAGAGACCCAGTACTTC. It encodes CASSLWDRGSQETQYF.

The rearrangement joins TRBV28 to TRBJ1-2; 9 nucleotides line up with TRBD1. This CDR3 has 18 amino acids. Per the germline V gene, CDR1 is MDHEN and CDR2 is SYDVKM. The V and J ends lost 3 bases and 2 bases, in that order; junction bases with no gene match: 13. The CDR3 protein is CASSLGYVGQGLNYGYTF. The CDR3 nucleotides read TGTGCCAGCAGTTTGGGTTATGTAGGACAGGGGCTAAACTATGGCTACACCTTC.

The gene calls are TRBV5-1 and TRBJ1-1, with D possibly matching TRBD1 (6 bases). The CDR3 is 14 amino acids. Germline CDR1 reads SGHRS; CDR2 reads YFSETQ. Trimming shortened V by 1 base and J by 1 base, and 8 bases separated the two germline ends. The CDR3 sequence: CASSLRGGNTEAFF. DNA of the CDR3: TGCGCCAGCAGCTTGAGAGGGGGGAACACTGAAGCTTTCTTT.

This clone was seen a single time. The chain recombines TRBV28 with TRBJ1-2, with D possibly being TRBD1 (5 bases). CDR3 size: 12 residues. Trimming took 6 bases from V and 8 from J, leaving 13 bases between them. Germline CDR1 is MDHEN and CDR2 is SYDVKM. The DNA of the CDR3 is TGTGCCAGCAGAACAGGACGAAAAGGCTACACCTTC. Translated, it gives CASRTGRKGYTF.

The chain is built from TRBV4-3 and TRBJ1-4; possible D gene TRBD1, 5 bases. The CDR3 runs 15 residues. V lost 4 bases and J lost 3, with 12 bases in between. Per the germline V gene, CDR1 is LGHNA and CDR2 is YSLEER. CDR3 nucleotide sequence: TGCGCCAGCAGCCGTCGGACATCGGCTAATGAAAAACTGTTTTTT. Protein sequence: CASSRRTSANEKLFF.

To note about this clone: The junction differs from germline at one of its ends, possibly a read error. Other DNA sequences of this sample code for an identical CDR3. The J gene is TRBJ1-1, the V gene TRBV19; possibly TRBD1 for D (6 bases). CDR3 length: 13 amino acids. Germline assignment: CDR1 LNHDA and CDR2 SQIVND (reference sequence). The CDR3 sequence: CASSLGQNTEAFF. In DNA, the CDR3 is TGTGCCAGTAGCTTAGGACAGAACACTGAGGCTTTCTTT.

The chain's CDR3 is CASSVLQGATTEAFF. CDR3 coding DNA: TGTGCCAGCAGCGTCCTACAGGGGGCGACCACTGAAGCTTTCTTT. This chain joins TRBV9 and TRBJ1-1; 9 bases fit TRBD1. CDR1 is SGDLS, CDR2 YYNGEE, per germline. After removal of 2 bases from V and 4 bases from J, the junction contained 6 bases not matched to a gene. This CDR3 spans 15 amino acids.

The genes are TRBV7-9 and TRBJ2-1; 12 bases fit TRBD1. J gave up 9 bases and V 0 bases, and 6 bases lay outside the gene matches. This CDR3 has 16 residues. In germline, CDR1 is SEHNR, CDR2 FQNEAQ (reference sequence). The CDR3 protein is CASSLAPGQGASEQFF. The CDR3, as DNA: TGTGCCAGCAGCTTAGCTCCGGGACAGGGGGCGAGTGAGCAGTTCTTC.